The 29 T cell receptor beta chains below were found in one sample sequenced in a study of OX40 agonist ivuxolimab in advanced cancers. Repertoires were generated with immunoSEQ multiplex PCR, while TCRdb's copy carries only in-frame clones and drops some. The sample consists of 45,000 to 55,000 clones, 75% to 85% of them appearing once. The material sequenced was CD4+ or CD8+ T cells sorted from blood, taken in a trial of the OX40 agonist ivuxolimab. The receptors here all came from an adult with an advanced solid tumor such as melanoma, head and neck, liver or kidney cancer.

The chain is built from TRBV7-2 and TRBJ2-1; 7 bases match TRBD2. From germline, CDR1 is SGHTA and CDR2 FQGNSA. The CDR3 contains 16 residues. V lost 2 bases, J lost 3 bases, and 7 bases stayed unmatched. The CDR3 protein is CASSLRGGGFYNEQFF. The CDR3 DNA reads TGTGCCAGCAGCTTACGTGGCGGGGGATTCTACAATGAGCAGTTCTTC.

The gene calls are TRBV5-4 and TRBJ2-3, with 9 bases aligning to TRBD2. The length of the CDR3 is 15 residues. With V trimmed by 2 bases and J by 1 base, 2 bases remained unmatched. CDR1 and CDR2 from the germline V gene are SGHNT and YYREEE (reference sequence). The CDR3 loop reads CASSLPSGGTDTQYF. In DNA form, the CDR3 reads TGTGCCAGCAGCTTACCTAGCGGGGGCACAGATACGCAGTATTTT. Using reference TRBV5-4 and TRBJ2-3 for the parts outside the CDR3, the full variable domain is ETGVTQSPTHLIKTRGQQVTLRCSSQSGHNTVSWYQQALGQGPQFIFQYYREEENGRGNFPPRFSGLQFPNYSSELNVNALELDDSALYLCASSLPSGGTDTQYFGPGTRLTVL.

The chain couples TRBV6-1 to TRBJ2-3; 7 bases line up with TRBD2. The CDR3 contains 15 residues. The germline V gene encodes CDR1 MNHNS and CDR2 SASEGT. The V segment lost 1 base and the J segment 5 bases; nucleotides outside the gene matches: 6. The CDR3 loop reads CASSEDGRAEDTQYF. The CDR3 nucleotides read TGTGCCAGCAGTGAAGATGGGAGGGCGGAAGATACGCAGTATTTT.

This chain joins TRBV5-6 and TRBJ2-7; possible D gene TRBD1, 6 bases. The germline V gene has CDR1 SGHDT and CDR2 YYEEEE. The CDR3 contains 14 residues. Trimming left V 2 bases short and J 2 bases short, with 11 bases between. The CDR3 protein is CASSFGDKPYEQYF. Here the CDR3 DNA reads TGTGCCAGCAGCTTTGGGGACAAGCCCTACGAGCAGTACTTC. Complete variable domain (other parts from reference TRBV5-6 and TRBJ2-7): DAGVTQSPTHLIKTRGQQVTLRCSPKSGHDTVSWYQQALGQGPQFIFQYYEEEERQRGNFPDRFSGHQFPNYSSELNVNALLLGDSALYLCASSFGDKPYEQYFGPGTRLTVT.

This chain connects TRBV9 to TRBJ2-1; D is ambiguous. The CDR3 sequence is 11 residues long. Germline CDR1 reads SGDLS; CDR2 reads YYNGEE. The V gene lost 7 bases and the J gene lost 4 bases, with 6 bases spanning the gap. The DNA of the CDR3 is TGTGCCAGCTCGGGTTACAATGAGCAGTTCTTC. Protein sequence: CASSGYNEQFF.

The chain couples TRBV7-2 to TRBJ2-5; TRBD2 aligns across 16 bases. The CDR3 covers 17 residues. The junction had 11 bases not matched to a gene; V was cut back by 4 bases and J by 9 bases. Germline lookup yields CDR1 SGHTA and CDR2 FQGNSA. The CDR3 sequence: CASSSLGLAGGVGPQYF. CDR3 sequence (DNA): TGTGCCAGCAGCTCCCTGGGACTAGCGGGGGGGGTTGGGCCCCAGTACTTC.

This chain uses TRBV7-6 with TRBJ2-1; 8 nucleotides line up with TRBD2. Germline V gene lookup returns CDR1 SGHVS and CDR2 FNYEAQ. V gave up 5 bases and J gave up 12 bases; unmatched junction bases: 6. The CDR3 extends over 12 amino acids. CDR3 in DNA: TGTGCCAGCAGCCCTGAGGCGGGGGGGCAGTTCTTC. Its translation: CASSPEAGGQFF.

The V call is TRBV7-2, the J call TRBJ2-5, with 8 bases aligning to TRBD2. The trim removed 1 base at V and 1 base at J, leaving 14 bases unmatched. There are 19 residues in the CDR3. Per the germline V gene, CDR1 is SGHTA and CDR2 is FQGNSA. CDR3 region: CASSLVGGGRPSPQETQYF. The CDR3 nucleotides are TGTGCCAGCAGCTTAGTTGGCGGGGGGCGACCAAGTCCCCAAGAGACCCAGTACTTC.

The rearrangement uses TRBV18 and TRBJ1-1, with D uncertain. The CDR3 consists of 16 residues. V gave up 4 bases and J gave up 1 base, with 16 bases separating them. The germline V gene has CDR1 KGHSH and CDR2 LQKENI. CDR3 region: CASSLTTPGPNTEAFF. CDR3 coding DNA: TGTGCCAGCTCACTTACGACTCCCGGCCCGAACACTGAAGCTTTCTTT.

The CDR3 sequence is CASSRSRIPNYGYTF. In DNA, the CDR3 is TGTGCCAGTAGTCGCTCCCGGATACCCAACTATGGCTACACCTTC. The genes are TRBV19 and TRBJ1-2, with D hard to call. With 5 bases removed from V and 2 bases from J, the gap between germline ends came to 15 bases. The CDR3 consists of 15 residues. Germline CDR1 and CDR2: LNHDA and SQIVND (reference sequence).

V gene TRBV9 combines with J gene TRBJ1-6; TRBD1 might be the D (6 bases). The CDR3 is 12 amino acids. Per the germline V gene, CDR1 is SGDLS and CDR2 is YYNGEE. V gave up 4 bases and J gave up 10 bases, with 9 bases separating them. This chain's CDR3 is CASSLGQSPLHF. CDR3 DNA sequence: TGTGCCAGCAGCCTCGGACAGTCACCCCTCCACTTT.

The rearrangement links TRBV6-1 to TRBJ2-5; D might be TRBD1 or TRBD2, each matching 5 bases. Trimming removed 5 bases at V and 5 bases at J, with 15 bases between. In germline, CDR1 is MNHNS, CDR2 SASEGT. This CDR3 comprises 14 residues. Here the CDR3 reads CASSRGPTGETQYF. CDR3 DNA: TGTGCCAGCAGTAGGGGACCCACGGGCGAGACCCAGTACTTC.

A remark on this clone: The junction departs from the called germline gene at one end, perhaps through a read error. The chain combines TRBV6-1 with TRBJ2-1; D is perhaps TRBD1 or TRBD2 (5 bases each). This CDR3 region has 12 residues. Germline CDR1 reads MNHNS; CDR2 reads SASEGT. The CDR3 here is CASSVSVGTSIF. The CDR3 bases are TGTGCCAGCAGTGTCTCCGTGGGGACGTCGATCTTC.

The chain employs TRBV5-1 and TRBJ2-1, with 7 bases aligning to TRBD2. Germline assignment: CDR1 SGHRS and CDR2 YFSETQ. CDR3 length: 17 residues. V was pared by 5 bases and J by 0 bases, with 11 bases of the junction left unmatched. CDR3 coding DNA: TGCGCCAGCAGTACCGGGAGGACTTTTAGCTCCTACAATGAGCAGTTCTTC. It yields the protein CASSTGRTFSSYNEQFF.

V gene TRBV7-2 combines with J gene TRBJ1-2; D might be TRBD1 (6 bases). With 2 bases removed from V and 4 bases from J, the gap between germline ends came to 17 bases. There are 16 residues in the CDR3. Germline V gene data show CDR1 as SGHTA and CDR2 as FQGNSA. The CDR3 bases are TGTGCCAGCAGCTTATCGGGAGGGACACTTAGCTATGGCTACACCTTC. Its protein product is CASSLSGGTLSYGYTF. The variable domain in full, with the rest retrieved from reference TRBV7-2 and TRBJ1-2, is GAGVSQSPSNKVTEKGKDVELRCDPISGHTALYWYRQSLGQGLEFLIYFQGNSAPDKSGLPSDRFSAERTGGSVSTLTIQRTQQEDSAVYLCASSLSGGTLSYGYTFGSGTRLTVV.

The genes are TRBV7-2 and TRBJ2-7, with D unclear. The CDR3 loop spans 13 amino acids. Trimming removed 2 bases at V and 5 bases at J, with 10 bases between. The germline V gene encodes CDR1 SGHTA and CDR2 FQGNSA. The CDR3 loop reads CASSLSKADEQYF. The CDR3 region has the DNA TGTGCCAGCAGCTTATCAAAGGCCGACGAGCAGTACTTC. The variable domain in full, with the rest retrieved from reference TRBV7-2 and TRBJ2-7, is GAGVSQSPSNKVTEKGKDVELRCDPISGHTALYWYRQSLGQGLEFLIYFQGNSAPDKSGLPSDRFSAERTGGSVSTLTIQRTQQEDSAVYLCASSLSKADEQYFGPGTRLTVT.

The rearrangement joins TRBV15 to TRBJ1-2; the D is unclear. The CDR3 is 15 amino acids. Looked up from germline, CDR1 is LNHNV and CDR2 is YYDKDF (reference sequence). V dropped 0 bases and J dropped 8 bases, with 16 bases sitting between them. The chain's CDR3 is CATSRDKGSDGGYTF. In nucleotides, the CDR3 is TGTGCCACCAGCAGAGATAAAGGCTCAGACGGAGGCTACACCTTC. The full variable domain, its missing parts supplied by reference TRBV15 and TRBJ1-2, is DAMVIQNPRYQVTQFGKPVTLSCSQTLNHNVMYWYQQKSSQAPKLLFHYYDKDFNNEADTPDNFQSRRPNTSFCFLDIRSPGLGDTAMYLCATSRDKGSDGGYTFGSGTRLTVV.

CDR3 nucleotide sequence: TGTGCCAGCAGTTCGGGATCAACCTACGAGCAGTACTTC. It specifies CASSSGSTYEQYF. The chain joins TRBV6-6 to TRBJ2-7, with D possibly matching TRBD2 (5 bases). Germline V gives CDR1 MNHNY, CDR2 SVGAGI (reference sequence). The ends were cut back, 4 bases at V and 2 bases at J, with 9 bases in the middle. This CDR3 is 13 amino acids long.

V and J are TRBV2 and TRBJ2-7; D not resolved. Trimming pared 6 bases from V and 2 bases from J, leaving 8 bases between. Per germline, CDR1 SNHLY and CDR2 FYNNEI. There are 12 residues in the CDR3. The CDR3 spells CASRERTYEQYF. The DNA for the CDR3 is TGTGCCAGCAGGGAGAGGACCTACGAGCAGTACTTC.

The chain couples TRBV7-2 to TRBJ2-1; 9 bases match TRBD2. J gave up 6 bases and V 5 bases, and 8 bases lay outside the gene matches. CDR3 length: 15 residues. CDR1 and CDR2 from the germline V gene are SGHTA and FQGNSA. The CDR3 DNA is TGTGCCAGCAGCCGCGGGGGGGCAAGTTTCAATGAGCAGTTCTTC. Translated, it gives CASSRGGASFNEQFF.

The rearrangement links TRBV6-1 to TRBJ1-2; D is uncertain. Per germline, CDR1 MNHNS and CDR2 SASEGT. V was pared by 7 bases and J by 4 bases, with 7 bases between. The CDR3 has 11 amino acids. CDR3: CASTPGYGYTF. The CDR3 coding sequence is TGTGCCAGCACCCCAGGCTATGGCTACACCTTC.

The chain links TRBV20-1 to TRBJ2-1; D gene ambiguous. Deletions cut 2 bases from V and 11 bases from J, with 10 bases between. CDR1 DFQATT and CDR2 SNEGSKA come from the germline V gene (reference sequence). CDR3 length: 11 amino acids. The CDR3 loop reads CSARSYSQQFF. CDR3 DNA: TGCAGTGCTAGAAGTTATAGCCAGCAGTTCTTC.

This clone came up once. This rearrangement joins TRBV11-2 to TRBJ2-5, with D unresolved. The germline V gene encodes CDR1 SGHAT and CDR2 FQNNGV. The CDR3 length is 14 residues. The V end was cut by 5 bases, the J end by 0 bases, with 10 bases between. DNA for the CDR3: TGTGCCAGCAGCCCTCGGACCGACCAAGAGACCCAGTACTTC. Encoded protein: CASSPRTDQETQYF.

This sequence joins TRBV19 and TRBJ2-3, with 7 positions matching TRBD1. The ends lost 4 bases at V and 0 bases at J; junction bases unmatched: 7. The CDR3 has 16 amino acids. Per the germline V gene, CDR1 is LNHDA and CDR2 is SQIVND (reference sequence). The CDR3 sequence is CASSTRDRSSTDTQYF. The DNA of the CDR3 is TGTGCCAGTAGTACCCGGGACAGATCTAGCACAGATACGCAGTATTTT.

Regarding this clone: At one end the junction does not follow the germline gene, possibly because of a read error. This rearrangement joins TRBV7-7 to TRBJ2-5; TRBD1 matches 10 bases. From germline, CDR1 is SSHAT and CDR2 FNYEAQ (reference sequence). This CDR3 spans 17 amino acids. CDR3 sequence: CASSRSRDRGFWETQYF. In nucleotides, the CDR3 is TGTGCTAGCAGCCGTAGTCGGGACAGGGGTTTCTGGGAGACCCAGTACTTC.

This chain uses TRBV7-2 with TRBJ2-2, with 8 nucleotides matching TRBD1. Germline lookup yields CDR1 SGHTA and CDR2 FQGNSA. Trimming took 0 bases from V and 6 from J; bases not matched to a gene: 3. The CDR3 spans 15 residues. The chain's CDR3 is CASSLAPQGAGELFF. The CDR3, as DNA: TGTGCCAGCAGCTTAGCGCCACAGGGGGCCGGGGAGCTGTTTTTT.

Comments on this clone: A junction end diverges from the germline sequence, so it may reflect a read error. The CDR3 spells CASSLGHNAGEPFF. The CDR3, as DNA: TGTGCCAGCAGCTTAGGTCACAACGCCGGGGAGCCGTTTTTT. This chain uses TRBV11-3 with TRBJ2-2, with D perhaps matching TRBD2 (5 bases). Germline assignment: CDR1 SGHNT and CDR2 YENEEA. This CDR3 has 14 amino acids. Looking up the rest from reference TRBV11-3 and TRBJ2-2 gives the full variable domain: EAGVVQSPRYKIIEKKQPVAFWCNPISGHNTLYWYLQNLGQGPELLIRYENEEAVDDSQLPKDRFSAERLKGVDSTLKIQPAELGDSAVYLCASSLGHNAGEPFFGEGSRLTVL.

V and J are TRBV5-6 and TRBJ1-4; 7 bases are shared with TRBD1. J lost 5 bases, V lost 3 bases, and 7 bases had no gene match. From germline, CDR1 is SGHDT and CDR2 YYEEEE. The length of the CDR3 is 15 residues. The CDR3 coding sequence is TGTGCCAGCAGCTGGGCCACCAGGGGGAATGAAAAACTGTTTTTT. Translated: CASSWATRGNEKLFF.

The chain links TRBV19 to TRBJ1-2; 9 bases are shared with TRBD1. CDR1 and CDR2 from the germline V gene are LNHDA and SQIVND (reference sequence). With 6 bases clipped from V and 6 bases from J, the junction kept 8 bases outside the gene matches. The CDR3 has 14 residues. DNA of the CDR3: TGTGCCAGTAGAGACAGGGGGATCAGGGATGGCTACACCTTC. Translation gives CASRDRGIRDGYTF.